The next 24 T cell receptor beta chains were all read from a single sample in a study of T cells in Graves' hyperthyroidism and ophthalmopathy (dated by TCRdb to about 2019). Library preparation employed multiplex PCR. Sequencing relied on an Illumina HiSeq 2000. TCR beta CDR3 regions were amplified from RNA transcripts. For the first round of RT-PCR on the TCR CDR3, the HTBI primer set was used together with the Qiagen OneStep RT-PCR kit. Using fastp trimming at Q25 and MiXCR clonotype assembly, TCRdb reanalyzed the public sequencing data and kept in-frame beta chains. Identical CDR3 proteins give one entry, which carries the most common genes and DNA. The sample records hundreds of thousands of distinct CDR3 sequences, over 35% of which are singletons. Roughly 8.3% of the sample is held by the ten biggest clonotypes. Sample: blood. The receptors were sampled from a man younger than 30 with Graves' hyperthyroidism.

This clonotype has a handful of counts. V and J are TRBV29-1 and TRBJ1-3; no clear D. CDR3 length equals 16 residues. V was clipped by 1 base and J by 0 bases, with 13 bases between them. CDR1 and CDR2 (germline): SQVTM, ANQGSEA. CDR3 DNA sequence: TGCAGCGTTGAAGGGGCAGGCCCAAGCTCTGGAAACACCATATATTTT. As protein: CSVEGAGPSSGNTIYF.

The V call is TRBV5-1, the J call TRBJ1-2, with D unclear. V lost 0 bases, J lost 10 bases, and 13 bases lay in between. Germline loops: CDR1 SGHRS, CDR2 YFSETQ. CDR3 length equals 13 residues. Here the CDR3 reads CASSLGSGDDYTF. CDR3 nucleotides: TGCGCCAGCAGCTTGGGATCCGGGGATGACTACACCTTC.

The chain links TRBV10-3 to TRBJ2-7, with 9 bases that match TRBD1. The CDR3 extends over 14 amino acids. V trimming: 5 bases; J trimming: 1 base; junction bases outside the gene matches: 3. The germline V gene has CDR1 ENHRY and CDR2 SYGVKD. CDR3 region: CAISSGQGSYEQYF. CDR3 coding DNA: TGTGCCATCAGTTCTGGACAGGGGTCCTACGAGCAGTACTTC.

Only a few counts were recorded for this clonotype. The J gene is TRBJ1-1, the V gene TRBV9; tentatively, D is TRBD1 (5 bases). This CDR3 has 14 amino acids. Germline CDR1 reads SGDLS; CDR2 reads YYNGEE. Trimming removed 5 bases from V and 6 bases from J, with 17 bases in between. Here the CDR3 reads CASSATITGSEAFF. CDR3 DNA sequence: TGTGCCAGCAGTGCCACCATAACAGGATCTGAAGCTTTCTTT.

This clonotype has only a few counts. The chain is built from TRBV4-2 and TRBJ1-6, with unresolved D. With 0 bases removed from V and 6 bases from J, the gap between germline ends came to 9 bases. Germline CDR1 and CDR2: LGHNA and YNFKEQ. The CDR3 covers 15 residues. As DNA, the CDR3 is TGTGCCAGCAGCCAAGATGGAGGGCCTAATTCACCCCTCCACTTT. This sequence encodes CASSQDGGPNSPLHF.

This clonotype was detected many times. The rearrangement joins TRBV20-1 to TRBJ1-1; 7 positions match TRBD1. The J segment lost 2 bases and the V segment lost 6 bases, leaving 9 bases of the junction unmatched. This CDR3 spans 14 amino acids. Germline CDR1 is DFQATT and CDR2 is SNEGSKA (reference sequence). The CDR3 nucleotides read TGCAGTGCCCGGACAGGACGGGGTAACACTGAAGCTTTCTTT. The encoded protein is CSARTGRGNTEAFF.

Ten or more counts support this clonotype. This chain links TRBV9 with TRBJ1-6; 7 nucleotides agree with TRBD1. CDR1 and CDR2 from the germline V gene are SGDLS and YYNGEE. Losses at the gene ends were 3 bases for V and 8 bases for J; bases not matched to a gene: 2. The CDR3 is made up of 13 amino acids. The CDR3 sequence: CASSADRDSPLHF. The CDR3 DNA follows: TGTGCCAGCAGCGCCGACAGGGATTCACCCCTCCACTTT.

This clonotype was seen a handful of times. The V and J genes are TRBV7-9 and TRBJ1-6; D is perhaps TRBD1 (5 bases). Per germline, CDR1 SEHNR and CDR2 FQNEAQ (reference sequence). CDR3 size: 14 residues. V was clipped by 7 bases and J by 6 bases, with 13 bases between them. This CDR3 reads CASTIDRVNSPLHF. CDR3 bases: TGTGCCAGCACCATCGACAGAGTTAATTCACCCCTCCACTTT.

V and J are TRBV7-9 and TRBJ2-2, with 8 bases identical to TRBD2. In germline, CDR1 is SEHNR, CDR2 FQNEAQ (reference sequence). The CDR3 totals 16 residues. The ends lost 4 bases at V and 3 bases at J; junction bases unmatched: 7. The CDR3 region is CASSYQAGADTGELFF. The CDR3 DNA sequence: TGTGCCAGCAGCTACCAAGCGGGGGCCGACACCGGGGAGCTGTTTTTT.

This clonotype was counted between two and nine times. The chain uses TRBV6-5 and TRBJ1-3; 7 bases map to TRBD1. This CDR3 is 17 amino acids long. CDR1 is MNHEY and CDR2 is SVGAGI in the germline V gene. V shed 7 bases and J 0 bases; nucleotides not matched to a gene: 12. CDR3 sequence reads: CASKRTGSLHSGNTIYF. In nucleotides, the CDR3 is TGTGCCAGCAAGAGGACAGGTTCCTTGCACTCTGGAAACACCATATATTTT.

The chain joins TRBV11-2 to TRBJ1-2, with TRBD1 as a possible D gene (5 bases). The V end lost 3 bases, the J end lost 6 bases, and 11 bases lay between the germline ends. Looked up from germline, CDR1 is SGHAT and CDR2 is FQNNGV. The CDR3 sequence is 13 residues long. CDR3 amino acids: CASSFPQGNGYTF. The CDR3, as DNA: TGTGCCAGCAGCTTTCCCCAGGGTAATGGCTACACCTTC.

This clonotype occurred a few times. The chain is built from TRBV7-8 and TRBJ1-2; 8 positions match TRBD1. J lost 0 bases, V lost 0 bases, and 9 bases had no gene match. In germline, CDR1 is SGHVS, CDR2 FQNEAQ. The CDR3 consists of 18 residues. This chain's CDR3 is CASSLAERDRTTNYGYTF. CDR3 sequence (DNA): TGTGCCAGCAGCTTAGCAGAGCGGGACAGGACTACTAACTATGGCTACACCTTC.

The chain couples TRBV7-8 to TRBJ1-2; D ambiguous. The CDR3 consists of 13 residues. Germline V gene lookup returns CDR1 SGHVS and CDR2 FQNEAQ. V dropped 5 bases and J dropped 7 bases, with 14 bases sitting between them. The CDR3: CASSQDLRGGYTF. CDR3 bases: TGTGCCAGCAGCCAAGATCTTCGGGGTGGCTACACCTTC. Looking up the rest from reference TRBV7-8 and TRBJ1-2 gives the full variable domain: GAGVSQSPRYKVAKRGQDVALRCDPISGHVSLFWYQQALGQGPEFLTYFQNEAQLDKSGLPSDRFFAERPEGSVSTLKIQRTQQEDSAVYLCASSQDLRGGYTFGSGTRLTVV.

The sample holds many counts of this clonotype. The chain uses TRBV10-3 and TRBJ2-7; 10 bases match TRBD1. The germline V gene encodes CDR1 ENHRY and CDR2 SYGVKD. Unmatched junction bases numbered 4, after V lost 10 bases and J lost 1 base. CDR3 length equals 13 residues. CDR3 loop: CATGTGDSYEQYF. Here the CDR3 DNA reads TGTGCCACCGGGACAGGGGATTCCTACGAGCAGTACTTC.

This clonotype was seen a few times. The gene calls are TRBV7-8 and TRBJ2-7, with 12 bases identical to TRBD2. The length of the CDR3 is 17 residues. The ends lost 3 bases at V and 6 bases at J; junction bases unmatched: 12. The germline V gene encodes CDR1 SGHVS and CDR2 FQNEAQ. CDR3 nucleotides: TGTGCCAGCAGCTTGGAGTTCCTAGCGGGAGGGTTCCGCGAGCAGTACTTC. It translates to CASSLEFLAGGFREQYF. Looking up the rest from reference TRBV7-8 and TRBJ2-7 gives the full variable domain: GAGVSQSPRYKVAKRGQDVALRCDPISGHVSLFWYQQALGQGPEFLTYFQNEAQLDKSGLPSDRFFAERPEGSVSTLKIQRTQQEDSAVYLCASSLEFLAGGFREQYFGPGTRLTVT.

This clonotype occurred a few times. J is TRBJ1-1 and V is TRBV29-1; no clear D. CDR1 and CDR2 from the germline V gene are SQVTM and ANQGSEA. V was pared by 3 bases and J by 7 bases, with 6 bases between. CDR3 length: 10 amino acids. This CDR3 reads CSVDWGEAFF. CDR3 DNA sequence: TGCAGCGTTGACTGGGGTGAAGCTTTCTTT. The full variable domain, completed using reference TRBV29-1 and TRBJ1-1, is SAVISQKPSRDICQRGTSLTIQCQVDSQVTMMFWYRQQPGQSLTLIATANQGSEATYESGFVIDKFPISRPNLTFSTLTVSNMSPEDSSIYLCSVDWGEAFFGQGTRLTVV.

This clonotype was detected ten times or more. The chain links TRBV20-1 to TRBJ1-1; D perhaps matches TRBD1 (5 bases). The CDR3 has 14 residues. Germline CDR1 reads DFQATT; CDR2 reads SNEGSKA (reference sequence). The V and J ends lost 2 bases and 0 bases respectively, with 10 bases between them. The CDR3 nucleotides read TGCAGTGCTAGAAGGGCCAGGGTGAACACTGAAGCTTTCTTT. Translating it yields CSARRARVNTEAFF.

The chain is built from TRBV7-2 and TRBJ2-7; TRBD2 might be the D (5 bases). The CDR3 sequence is 14 residues long. Trimming took off 0 bases at V and 7 bases at J, with 13 bases between the two ends. Looked up from germline, CDR1 is SGHTA and CDR2 is FQGNSA. The CDR3 DNA sequence: TGTGCCAGCAGCTTAGCGTCGGGGAGCTGGGAGCAGTACTTC. Amino acids: CASSLASGSWEQYF.

Comments on this clonotype: This clone may be a read error of a much larger clone one base away. CDR3 DNA sequence: TGCGCCAGCAGCTGGAGACAGAACACTGAAGCTTTCTTT. Its protein product is CASSWRQNTEAFF. The chain combines TRBV5-1 with TRBJ1-1; D is ambiguous. With 3 bases removed from V and 1 base from J, the gap between germline ends came to 7 bases. Germline V gives CDR1 SGHRS, CDR2 YFSETQ. The CDR3 is made up of 13 amino acids.

V gene TRBV7-9 combines with J gene TRBJ1-1, with D possibly matching TRBD1 (5 bases). Trimming removed 5 bases at V and 7 bases at J, with 26 bases between. Germline CDR1 SEHNR, CDR2 FQNEAQ (reference sequence). This CDR3 has 17 residues. The CDR3 is CASSQDYGGSGFGEAFF. The CDR3 DNA sequence: TGTGCCAGCAGCCAAGATTACGGGGGATCCGGGTTCGGTGAAGCTTTCTTT.

A few counts support this clonotype. This rearrangement joins TRBV7-8 to TRBJ1-5; D call uncertain. The V end was cut by 5 bases, the J end by 8 bases, with 10 bases between. From germline, CDR1 is SGHVS and CDR2 FQNEAQ. This CDR3 region has 12 residues. CDR3 in DNA: TGTGCCAGCAGCGTCACGCTGGAGCCCCAGCATTTT. It codes for CASSVTLEPQHF.

Only a few counts were recorded for this clonotype. The chain carries TRBV20-1 and TRBJ2-6; D is possibly TRBD1 (6 bases). Trimming took 1 base from V and 0 from J, leaving 16 bases between them. Germline V gives CDR1 DFQATT, CDR2 SNEGSKA (reference sequence). This CDR3 is built from 18 residues. The CDR3 DNA sequence: TGCAGTGCTAGAGCGGACAGACAGACCTACTCTGGGGCCAACGTCCTGACTTTC. Translated: CSARADRQTYSGANVLTF.

The table lists this clonotype with many counts. This sequence joins TRBV29-1 and TRBJ1-1; 8 nucleotides align to TRBD1. The trim removed 1 base at V and 0 bases at J, leaving 13 bases unmatched. CDR1 is SQVTM, CDR2 ANQGSEA, per germline. This CDR3 region has 18 residues. This chain's CDR3 is CSVEGRQDRVFVNTEAFF. The CDR3 nucleotides read TGCAGCGTTGAAGGGCGGCAGGACAGGGTGTTCGTGAACACTGAAGCTTTCTTT.

The chain joins TRBV9 to TRBJ2-2; the D is unclear. This CDR3 has 12 residues. V was pared by 5 bases and J by 6 bases, with 8 bases between. Germline V CDR1 and CDR2: SGDLS, YYNGEE. The CDR3 region is CASSWVAGELFF. CDR3 DNA sequence: TGTGCCAGCAGTTGGGTAGCCGGGGAGCTGTTTTTT. The full variable domain, rest sourced from reference TRBV9 and TRBJ2-2, is DSGVTQTPKHLITATGQRVTLRCSPRSGDLSVYWYQQSLDQGLQFLIQYYNGEERAKGNILERFSAQQFPDLHSELNLSSLELGDSALYFCASSWVAGELFFGEGSRLTVL.